The rows below give T cell receptor beta chains drawn from one sample of a study of control samples from healthy donors and cancer patients. Here immunoSEQ multiplex PCR was the method, and the copy in TCRdb shows in-frame clones only, minus some. The sample shows some 130,000 clones, roughly 92% of them seen only once. The sample consisted of blood. These receptors were collected from a man between 18 and 35 years old in good health. The CDR3 runs from the conserved cysteine through the conserved F or W. The D gene is left open where the match is weak. Size is stated for part of the rows, as once, few or many counts, or as a class when the clone is expanded.

v_gene	d_gene	abundance	j_gene	CDR3aa	CDR3nt
TRBV4-1	-	-	TRBJ1-1	CASSQGPLHYLNTEAFF	TGCGCCAGCAGCCAAGGCCCCCTACATTATCTGAACACTGAAGCTTTCTTT
TRBV5-4	TRBD2	-	TRBJ2-1	CASNTGTSGGQAFF	TGTGCCAGCAACACCGGGACTAGCGGGGGGCAAGCGTTCTTC
TRBV6-5	-	-	TRBJ1-2	CASSYSGGRTVYGYTF	TGTGCCAGCAGTTACTCGGGGGGCCGGACAGTTTATGGCTACACCTTC
TRBV10-1	-	-	TRBJ2-1	CASSDGTTSYNEQFF	TGCGCCAGCAGTGATGGGACAACTTCCTACAATGAGCAGTTCTTC
TRBV27	TRBD1	-	TRBJ1-1	CASSTWTGKGTEAFF	TGTGCCAGCAGTACATGGACAGGGAAGGGGACTGAAGCTTTCTTT
TRBV20-1	-	-	TRBJ1-1	CSARDPEAFF	TGCAGTGCTAGAGATCCGGAAGCTTTCTTT
TRBV16	TRBD1	-	TRBJ2-7	CASSQSGTGGAEQYF	TGTGCCAGCAGCCAATCAGGCACAGGGGGCGCCGAGCAGTACTTC
TRBV6-1	-	once	TRBJ1-1	CASSEIGIVAFF	TGTGCCAGCAGTGAAATCGGTATTGTGGCTTTCTTT
TRBV11-2	TRBD1	-	TRBJ1-4	CASSRDRVGNEKLFF	TGTGCCAGCAGCAGGGACAGGGTTGGGAATGAAAAACTGTTTTTT
TRBV21-1	-	-	TRBJ2-1	CASSKGGTGNNEQFF	TGTGCCAGCAGCAAAGGAGGGACAGGAAACAATGAGCAGTTCTTC
TRBV4-1	TRBD1	once	TRBJ1-1	CASSQPARDRGEAFF	TGCGCCAGCAGCCAACCCGCACGGGACAGGGGTGAAGCTTTCTTT
TRBV19	-	-	TRBJ1-6	CASKTAYNSPLHF	TGTGCCAGTAAGACAGCCTATAATTCACCCCTCCACTTT
TRBV7-9	-	-	TRBJ2-1	CASSSDNNEQFF	TGTGCCAGCAGCTCCGATAATAATGAGCAGTTCTTC
TRBV5-4	TRBD1	-	TRBJ2-1	CASSLAGTAYNEQFF	TGTGCCAGCAGCTTGGCCGGGACAGCTTACAATGAGCAGTTCTTC
TRBV27	-	-	TRBJ1-2	CASRAGGSDYGYTF	TGTGCCAGCAGGGCTGGGGGATCTGACTATGGCTACACCTTC
TRBV19	-	-	TRBJ1-1	CASSIDYTGSTEAFF	TGTGCCAGTAGTATAGATTATACAGGGTCCACTGAAGCTTTCTTT
TRBV20-1	-	-	TRBJ2-7	CSASPQGHEQYF	TGCAGTGCTAGTCCCCAGGGCCACGAGCAGTACTTC
TRBV18	-	-	TRBJ2-7	CASSPPSSYEQYF	TGTGCCAGCTCACCACCGAGCTCCTACGAGCAGTACTTC
TRBV3-1/TRBV3-2	-	-	TRBJ1-5	CASSRGTNQPQHF	TGTGCCAGCTCCCGAGGTACCAATCAGCCCCAGCATTTT
TRBV4-1	-	-	TRBJ1-1	CASSAPGVVSEAFF	TGCGCCAGCAGCGCCCCGGGCGTAGTTTCTGAAGCTTTCTTT
TRBV7-2	-	-	TRBJ2-3	CASSPRDFTDTQYF	TGTGCCAGCAGCCCTAGGGACTTCACAGATACGCAGTATTTT
TRBV9	-	-	TRBJ1-1	CASSVGDGGTEAFF	TGTGCCAGCAGCGTAGGGGATGGGGGCACTGAAGCTTTCTTT